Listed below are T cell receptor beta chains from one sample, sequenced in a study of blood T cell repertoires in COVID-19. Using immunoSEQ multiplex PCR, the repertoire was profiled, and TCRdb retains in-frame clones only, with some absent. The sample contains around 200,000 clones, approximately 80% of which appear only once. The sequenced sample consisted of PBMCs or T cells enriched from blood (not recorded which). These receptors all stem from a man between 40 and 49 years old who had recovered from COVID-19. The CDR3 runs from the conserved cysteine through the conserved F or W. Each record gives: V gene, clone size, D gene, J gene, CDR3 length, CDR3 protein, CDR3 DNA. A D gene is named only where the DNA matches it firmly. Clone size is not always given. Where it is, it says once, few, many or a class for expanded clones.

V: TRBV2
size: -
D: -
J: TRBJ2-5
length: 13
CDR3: CASNEGGRETQYF
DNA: TGTGCCAGCAATGAGGGGGGGCGCGAGACCCAGTACTTC

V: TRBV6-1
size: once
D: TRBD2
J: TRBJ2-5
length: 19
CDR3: CASSELPSTSGTSRETQYF
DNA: TGTGCCAGCAGTGAACTCCCCTCGACTAGCGGGACCTCCAGAGAGACCCAGTACTTC

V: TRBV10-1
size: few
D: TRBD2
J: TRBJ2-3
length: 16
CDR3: CASSDPQRDPTDTQYF
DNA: TGCGCCAGCAGTGATCCCCAGCGGGACCCCACAGATACGCAGTATTTT

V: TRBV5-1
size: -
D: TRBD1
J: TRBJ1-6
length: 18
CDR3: CASSLGQALSSYNSPLHF
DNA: TGCGCCAGCAGCCTCGGACAGGCCCTTAGCTCCTATAATTCACCCCTCCACTTT

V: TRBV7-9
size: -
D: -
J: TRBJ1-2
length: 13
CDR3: CASSPRTDNGYTF
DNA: TGTGCCAGCAGCCCTCGGACGGACAATGGCTACACCTTC

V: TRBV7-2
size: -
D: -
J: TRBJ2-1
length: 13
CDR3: CASSLGTYNEQFF
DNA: TGTGCCAGCAGCCTCGGGACCTACAATGAGCAGTTCTTC

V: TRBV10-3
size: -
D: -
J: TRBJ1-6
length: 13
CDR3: CAIRQGESSPLHF
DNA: TGTGCCATCAGACAGGGCGAGAGTTCACCCCTCCACTTT

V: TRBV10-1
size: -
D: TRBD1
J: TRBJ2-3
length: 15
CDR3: CASSAFLGTGTTQYF
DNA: TGCGCCAGCAGTGCCTTCCTCGGGACAGGGACCACGCAGTATTTT

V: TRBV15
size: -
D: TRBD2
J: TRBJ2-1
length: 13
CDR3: CATSNQVGTMQFF
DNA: TGTGCCACCAGCAACCAGGTCGGGACTATGCAGTTCTTC

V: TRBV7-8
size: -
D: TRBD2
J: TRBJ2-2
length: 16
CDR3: CASSLRLAGEVGELFF
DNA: TGTGCCAGCAGCCTCCGACTAGCGGGAGAAGTCGGGGAGCTGTTTTTT

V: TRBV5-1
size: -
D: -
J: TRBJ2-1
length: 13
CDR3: CASSLDSNNEQFF
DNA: TGCGCCAGCAGCTTGGACAGTAACAATGAGCAGTTCTTC

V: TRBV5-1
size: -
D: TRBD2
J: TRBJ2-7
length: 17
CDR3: CASSPGGLAGLDREQYF
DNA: TGCGCCAGCAGCCCAGGGGGGCTAGCGGGGTTGGATAGGGAGCAGTACTTC

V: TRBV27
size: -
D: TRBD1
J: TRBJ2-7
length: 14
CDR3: CASWPGTVAYEQYF
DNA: TGTGCCAGCTGGCCTGGGACAGTGGCCTACGAGCAGTACTTC

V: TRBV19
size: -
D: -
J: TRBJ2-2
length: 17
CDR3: CASSIAYGKLNTGELFF
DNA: TGTGCCAGTAGTATAGCGTATGGTAAACTTAACACCGGGGAGCTGTTTTTT

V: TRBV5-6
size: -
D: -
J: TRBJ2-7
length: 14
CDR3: CASSLTIQQYEQYF
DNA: TGTGCCAGCAGCTTGACGATTCAACAGTACGAGCAGTACTTC

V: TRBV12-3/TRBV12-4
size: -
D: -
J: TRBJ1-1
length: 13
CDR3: CASSLTGSSEAFF
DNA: TGTGCCAGCAGCCTTACGGGGTCGTCTGAAGCTTTCTTT

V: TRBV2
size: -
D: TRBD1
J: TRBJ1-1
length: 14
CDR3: CASSPPGQGTEAFF
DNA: TGTGCCAGCAGTCCACCGGGACAGGGGACTGAAGCTTTCTTT

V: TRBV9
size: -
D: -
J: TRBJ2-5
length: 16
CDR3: CASSVAGHLSQETQYF
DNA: TGTGCCAGCAGCGTAGCGGGACACCTCTCCCAAGAGACCCAGTACTTC

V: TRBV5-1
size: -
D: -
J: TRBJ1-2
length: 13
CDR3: CASSLESGYGYTF
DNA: TGCGCCAGCAGCTTGGAATCAGGGTATGGCTACACCTTC

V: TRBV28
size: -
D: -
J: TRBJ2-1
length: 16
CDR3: CASSEAVSSSYNEQFF
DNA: TGTGCCAGCAGTGAAGCGGTTTCGAGCTCCTACAATGAGCAGTTCTTC

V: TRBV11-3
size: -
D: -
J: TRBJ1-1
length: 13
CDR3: CASSLAGLSEAFF
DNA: TGTGCCAGCAGCTTGGCAGGGTTGTCTGAAGCTTTCTTT

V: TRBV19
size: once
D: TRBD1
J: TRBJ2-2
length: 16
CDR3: CASTRPQGPNTGELFF
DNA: TGTGCCAGTACCAGGCCACAGGGGCCGAACACCGGGGAGCTGTTTTTT

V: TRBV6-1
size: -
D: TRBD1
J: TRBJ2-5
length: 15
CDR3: CASSQATGGAETQYF
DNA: TGTGCCAGCAGTCAAGCCACAGGGGGCGCGGAGACCCAGTACTTC

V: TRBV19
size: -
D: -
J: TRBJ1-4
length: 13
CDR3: CASRPGANEKLFF
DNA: TGTGCCAGTAGACCAGGGGCCAATGAAAAACTGTTTTTT

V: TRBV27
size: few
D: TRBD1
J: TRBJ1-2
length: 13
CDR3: CASRETGEHGYTF
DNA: TGTGCCAGCAGAGAGACAGGGGAGCATGGCTACACCTTC

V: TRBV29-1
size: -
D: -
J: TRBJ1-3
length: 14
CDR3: CSVEQFTSGNTIYF
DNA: TGCAGCGTTGAACAGTTTACCTCTGGAAACACCATATATTTT

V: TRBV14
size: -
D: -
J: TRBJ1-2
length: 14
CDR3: CASSQGLRAGGYTF
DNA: TGTGCCAGCAGCCAAGGGTTACGGGCGGGCGGCTACACCTTC

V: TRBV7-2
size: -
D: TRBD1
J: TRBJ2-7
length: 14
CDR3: CASSYLSRGREQYF
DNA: TGTGCCAGCAGCTACCTGAGCAGGGGGCGCGAGCAGTACTTC

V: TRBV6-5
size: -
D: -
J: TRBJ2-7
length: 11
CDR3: CASRGHHEQYF
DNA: TGTGCCAGCAGGGGGCATCACGAGCAGTACTTC

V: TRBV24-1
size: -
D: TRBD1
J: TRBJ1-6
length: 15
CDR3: CATSDMGQINSPLHF
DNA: TGTGCCACCAGTGATATGGGACAGATTAATTCACCCCTCCACTTT

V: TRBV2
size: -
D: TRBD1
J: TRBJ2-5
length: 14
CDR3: CASSRQGQRETQYF
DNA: TGTGCCAGCAGTCGACAGGGGCAGAGGGAGACCCAGTACTTC

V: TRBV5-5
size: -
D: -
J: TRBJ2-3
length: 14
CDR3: CASSLENRGDTQYF
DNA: TGTGCCAGCAGCTTAGAAAATAGAGGAGATACGCAGTATTTT

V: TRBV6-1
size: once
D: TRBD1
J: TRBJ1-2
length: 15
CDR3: CASSEAGTGGYGYTF
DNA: TGTGCCAGCAGTGAAGCCGGGACAGGGGGATATGGCTACACCTTC

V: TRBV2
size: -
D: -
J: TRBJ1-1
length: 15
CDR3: CASRNPTLANTEAFF
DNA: TGTGCCAGCAGGAACCCGACACTAGCGAACACTGAAGCTTTCTTT

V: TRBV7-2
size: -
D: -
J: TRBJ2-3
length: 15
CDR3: CASSLERYLGDTQYF
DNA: TGTGCCAGCAGCTTAGAGCGGTACCTAGGGGATACGCAGTATTTT

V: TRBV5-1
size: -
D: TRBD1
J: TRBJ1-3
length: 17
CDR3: CASSGPGTGASGNTIYF
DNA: TGCGCCAGCAGCGGGCCCGGGACAGGGGCTTCTGGAAACACCATATATTTT

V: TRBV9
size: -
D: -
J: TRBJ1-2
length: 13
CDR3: CASSVASGGGYTF
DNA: TGTGCCAGCAGCGTAGCCTCGGGTGGTGGCTACACCTTC

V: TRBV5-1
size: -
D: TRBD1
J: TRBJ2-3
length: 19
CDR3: CASSLVFSLDRVRGNTQYF
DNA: TGCGCCAGCAGCTTGGTTTTTTCCCTGGACAGGGTGAGGGGGAATACGCAGTATTTT

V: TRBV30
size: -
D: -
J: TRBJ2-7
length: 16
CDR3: CAWSASGTMSSYEQYF
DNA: TGTGCCTGGAGTGCTTCCGGGACAATGAGCTCCTACGAGCAGTACTTC

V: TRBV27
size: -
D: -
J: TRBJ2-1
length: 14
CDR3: CASSYGTTVGEQFF
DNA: TGTGCCAGCAGCTACGGGACAACCGTCGGTGAGCAGTTCTTC

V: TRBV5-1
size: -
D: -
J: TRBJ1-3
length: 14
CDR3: CASSLEAAGNTIYF
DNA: TGCGCCAGCAGCTTGGAGGCGGCTGGAAACACCATATATTTT

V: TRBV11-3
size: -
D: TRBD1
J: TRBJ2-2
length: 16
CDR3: CASSPPGQGNTGELFF
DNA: TGTGCCAGCAGTCCACCGGGACAGGGGAACACCGGGGAGCTGTTTTTT

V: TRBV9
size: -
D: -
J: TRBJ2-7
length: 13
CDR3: CASGPRVGVEQYF
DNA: TGTGCCAGCGGGCCTCGTGTCGGCGTCGAGCAGTACTTC

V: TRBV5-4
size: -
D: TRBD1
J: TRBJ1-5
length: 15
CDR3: CASSSGQGFDQPQHF
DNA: TGTGCCAGCAGCTCGGGACAGGGTTTCGATCAGCCCCAGCATTTT

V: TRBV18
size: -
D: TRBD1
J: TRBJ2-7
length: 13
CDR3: CASSLPGTAEQYF
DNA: TGTGCCAGCTCATTACCCGGGACAGCCGAGCAGTACTTC

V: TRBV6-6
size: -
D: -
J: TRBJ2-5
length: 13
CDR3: CATHPGFKETQYF
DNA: TGTGCCACCCACCCGGGATTTAAAGAGACCCAGTACTTC

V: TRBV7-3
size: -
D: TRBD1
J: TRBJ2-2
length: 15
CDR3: CASSSDRGYTGELFF
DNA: TGTGCCAGCAGCTCGGACAGGGGATACACCGGGGAGCTGTTTTTT

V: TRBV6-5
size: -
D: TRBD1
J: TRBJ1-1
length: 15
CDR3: CASSYSWQGDTEAFF
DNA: TGTGCCAGCAGTTACTCGTGGCAGGGGGACACTGAAGCTTTCTTT

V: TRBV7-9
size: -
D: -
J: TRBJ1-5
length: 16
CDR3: CASSPPGGEGNQPQHF
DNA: TGTGCCAGCAGCCCTCCGGGGGGCGAAGGAAATCAGCCCCAGCATTTT

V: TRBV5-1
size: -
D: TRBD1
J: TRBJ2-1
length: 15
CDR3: CASSLGQLTGDEQFF
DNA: TGCGCCAGCAGCTTGGGCCAGCTAACAGGGGATGAGCAGTTCTTC

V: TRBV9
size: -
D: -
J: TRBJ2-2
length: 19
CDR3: CASSESFRGGRARTGELFF
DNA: TGTGCCAGCAGCGAAAGCTTTAGGGGAGGCAGGGCAAGAACCGGGGAGCTGTTTTTT

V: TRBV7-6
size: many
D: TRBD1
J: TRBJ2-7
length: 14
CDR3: CASSSGTGPGEQYF
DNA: TGTGCCAGCAGCTCCGGGACAGGGCCGGGGGAGCAGTACTTC

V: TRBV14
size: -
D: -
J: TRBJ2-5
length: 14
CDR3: CASSARWYQETQYF
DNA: TGTGCCAGCAGCGCCAGATGGTACCAAGAGACCCAGTACTTC

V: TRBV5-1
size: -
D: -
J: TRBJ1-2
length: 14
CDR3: CASSWGPTGDGYTF
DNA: TGCGCCAGCAGCTGGGGGCCAACCGGGGATGGCTACACCTTC

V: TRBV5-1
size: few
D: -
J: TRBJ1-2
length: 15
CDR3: CASSPEGGASYGYTF
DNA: TGCGCCAGCAGCCCGGAGGGGGGGGCGAGCTATGGCTACACCTTC